This record concerns one T cell receptor beta chain sequence. A junction end diverges from the germline sequence, so it may reflect a read error. This entry belongs to a study of tumor-infiltrating lymphocytes in primary liver carcinoma. Germline CDR1 SGHAT, CDR2 FQNNGV. This CDR3 is built from 14 residues. Unsorted bulk tissue of about 20-30 mg yielded co-extracted RNA and DNA. TCR beta cDNA was prepared out of roughly 520 ng total RNA by means of a constant-region primer. Amplification in three nested multiplex PCR rounds with slightly modified ARM-PCR gave rise to TCR beta libraries. Two initial PCR rounds of about 9 cycles each paired TRBV1-TRBV30 forward primers with a C-beta reverse primer. TCRdb re-analysed the multiplex PCR reads in MiXCR, keeping a single row per CDR3 protein. Found here are about 110,000 distinct CDR3 sequences, 82% of them singletons; the top ten hold 15% to 25%.

This chain uses TRBV11-2 with TRBJ2-1; TRBD1 is a possible D gene (5 bases). The clonotype comes from a man aged 35 to 55 with primary liver carcinoma and hepatitis B virus infection. Sample: liver tumor tissue from sampling region 3. Documented subset: tumor region T3, left-lateral pole. The CDR3 here is CASSLSILGHEEFF. For the CDR3, the DNA is TGTGCCAGCAGCTTGTCTATCCTGGGGCATGAGGAGTTCTTC.